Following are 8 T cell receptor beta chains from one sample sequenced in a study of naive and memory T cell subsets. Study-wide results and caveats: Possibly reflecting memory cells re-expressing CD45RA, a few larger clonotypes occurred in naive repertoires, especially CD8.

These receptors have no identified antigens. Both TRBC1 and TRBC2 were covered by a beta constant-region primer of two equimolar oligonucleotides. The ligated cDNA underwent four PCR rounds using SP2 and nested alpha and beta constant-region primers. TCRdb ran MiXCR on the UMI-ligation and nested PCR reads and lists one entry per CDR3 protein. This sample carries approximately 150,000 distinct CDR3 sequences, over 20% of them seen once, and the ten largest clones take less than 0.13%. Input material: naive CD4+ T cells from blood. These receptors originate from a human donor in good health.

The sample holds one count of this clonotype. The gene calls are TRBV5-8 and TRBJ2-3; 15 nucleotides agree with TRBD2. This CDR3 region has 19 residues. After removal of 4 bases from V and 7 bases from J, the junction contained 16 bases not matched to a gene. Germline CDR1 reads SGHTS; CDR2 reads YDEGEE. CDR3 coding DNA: TGTGCCAGCAGCCCGAGAGGCGGACTAGCGGGAGGGGTTGGAAATACGCAGTATTTT. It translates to CASSPRGGLAGGVGNTQYF.

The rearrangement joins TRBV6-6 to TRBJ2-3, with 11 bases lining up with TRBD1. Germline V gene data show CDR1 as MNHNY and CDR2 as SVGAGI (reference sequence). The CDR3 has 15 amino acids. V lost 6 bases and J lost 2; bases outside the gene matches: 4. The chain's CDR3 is CASRGTGGPTDTQYF. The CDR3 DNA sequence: TGTGCCAGCAGGGGGACAGGGGGTCCCACAGATACGCAGTATTTT.

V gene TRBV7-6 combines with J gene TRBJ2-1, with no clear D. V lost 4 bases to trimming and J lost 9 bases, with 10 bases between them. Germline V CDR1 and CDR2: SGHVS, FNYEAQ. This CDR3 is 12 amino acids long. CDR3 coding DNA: TGTGCCAGCAGCTACGGTGGAGTTGAGCAGTTCTTC. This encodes CASSYGGVEQFF.

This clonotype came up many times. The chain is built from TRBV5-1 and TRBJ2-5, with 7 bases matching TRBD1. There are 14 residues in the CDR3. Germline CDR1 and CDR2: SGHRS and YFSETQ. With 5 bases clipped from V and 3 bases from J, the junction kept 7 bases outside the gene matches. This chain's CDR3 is CASRGQVGEETQYF. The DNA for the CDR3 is TGCGCCAGCAGAGGACAGGTGGGGGAAGAGACCCAGTACTTC.

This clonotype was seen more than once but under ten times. CDR3 sequence: CASSYGRQSSSGANVLTF. Here the CDR3 DNA reads TGTGCCAGCAGTTACGGACGACAGTCAAGCTCTGGGGCCAACGTCCTGACTTTC. This rearrangement joins TRBV6-2 or TRBV6-3 to TRBJ2-6, with D maybe TRBD1 (5 bases). The germline V gene has CDR1 MNHEY and CDR2 SVGEGT. The V end was cut by 2 bases, the J end by 0 bases, with 14 bases between. The CDR3 is 18 amino acids.

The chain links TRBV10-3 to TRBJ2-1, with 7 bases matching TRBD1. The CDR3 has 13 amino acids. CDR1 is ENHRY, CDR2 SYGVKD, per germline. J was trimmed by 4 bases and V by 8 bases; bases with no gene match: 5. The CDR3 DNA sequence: TGTGCCATCGCAGGGACAGAGTACAATGAGCAGTTCTTC. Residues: CAIAGTEYNEQFF.

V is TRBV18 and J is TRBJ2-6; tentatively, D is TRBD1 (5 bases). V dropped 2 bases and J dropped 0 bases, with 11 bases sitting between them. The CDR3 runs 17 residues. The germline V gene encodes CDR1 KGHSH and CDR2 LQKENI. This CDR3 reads CASSPRQGRSGANVLTF. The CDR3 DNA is TGTGCCAGCTCACCAAGGCAGGGCCGCTCTGGGGCCAACGTCCTGACTTTC.

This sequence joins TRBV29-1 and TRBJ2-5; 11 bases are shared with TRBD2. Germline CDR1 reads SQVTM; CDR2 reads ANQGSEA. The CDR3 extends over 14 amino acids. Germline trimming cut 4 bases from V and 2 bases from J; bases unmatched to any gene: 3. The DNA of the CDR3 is TGCAGCGTTGTACTAGCGGGAGATCAAGAGACCCAGTACTTC. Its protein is CSVVLAGDQETQYF.